Included here is one TCR beta chain sequence, with context. Its matching antigen is unknown. The data derive from a study of blood T cells in healthy people across ages. Then a second PCR, running about 6 to 12 cycles, was carried out with a sample-barcoded 5' primer and a J-beta primer mix. TCRdb ran MiXCR on the 5' RACE reads and lists one entry per CDR3 protein. The sample contains nearly 1 million distinct CDR3 sequences, roughly 51% of which appear only once. The study's findings and limits: More naive CD4+ cells and higher diversity marked long-lived donors relative to aged donors.

The CDR3 is 17 residues long. Looked up from germline, CDR1 is SGHTA and CDR2 is FQGTGA. The junction had 14 bases not matched to a gene; V was cut back by 5 bases and J by 2 bases. Sample: blood. The sequence came from an older woman in good health. The V and J genes are TRBV7-3 and TRBJ1-1; 7 positions agree with TRBD1. As DNA, the CDR3 is TGTGCCAGCAGCCGGGGACAGTCGCCTTTGGGAAACACTGAAGCTTTCTTT. Its translation: CASSRGQSPLGNTEAFF.